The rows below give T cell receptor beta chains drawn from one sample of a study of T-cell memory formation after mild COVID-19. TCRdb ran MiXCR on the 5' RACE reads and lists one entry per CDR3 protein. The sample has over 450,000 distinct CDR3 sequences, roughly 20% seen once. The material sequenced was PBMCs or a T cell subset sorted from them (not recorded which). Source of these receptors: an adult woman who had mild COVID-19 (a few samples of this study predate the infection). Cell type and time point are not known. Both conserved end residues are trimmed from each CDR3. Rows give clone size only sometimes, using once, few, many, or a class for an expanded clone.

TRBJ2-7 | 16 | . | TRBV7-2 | ASSSGAIANSIIYEQY
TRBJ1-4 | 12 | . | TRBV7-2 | ASSSPDRNEKLF
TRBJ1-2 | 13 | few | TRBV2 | ASSDVPEGMRGYT
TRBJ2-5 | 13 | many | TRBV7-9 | ASSSPYSGQETQY
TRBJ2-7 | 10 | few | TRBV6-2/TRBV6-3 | ASRDYSYEQY
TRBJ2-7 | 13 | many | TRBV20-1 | SARGSGGFFYEQY
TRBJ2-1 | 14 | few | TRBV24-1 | ATSEASGTVYNEQF
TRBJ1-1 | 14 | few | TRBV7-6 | ASSLGSGASGTEAF
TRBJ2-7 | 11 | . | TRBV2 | ASSGQFSYEQY
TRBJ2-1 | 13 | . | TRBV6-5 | ASSFREPGEFQQF
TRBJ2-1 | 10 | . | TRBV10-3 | AISDLRQGEF
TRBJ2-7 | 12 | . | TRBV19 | ASSSTGRVSEQY
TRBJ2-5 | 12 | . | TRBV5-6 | ATQNGQYEETQY
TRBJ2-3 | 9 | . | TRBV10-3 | ATWFKGTQY
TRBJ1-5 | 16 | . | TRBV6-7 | ASSYSFQRQGVNQPQH
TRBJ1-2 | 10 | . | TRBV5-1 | ASSERDYGYT
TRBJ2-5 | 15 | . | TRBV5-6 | ASSSPTSGSYQETQY
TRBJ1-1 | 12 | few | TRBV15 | AITRTGLNTEAF
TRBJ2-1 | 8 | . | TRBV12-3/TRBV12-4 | ASSGEEQF
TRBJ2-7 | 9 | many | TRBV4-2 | ASSQGSEQY
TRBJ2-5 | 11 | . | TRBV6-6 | ASRTGGGETQY
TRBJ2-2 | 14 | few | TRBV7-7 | ASSQAGTGDTGELF
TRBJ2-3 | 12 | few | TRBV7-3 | ASAQAPQKDTQY
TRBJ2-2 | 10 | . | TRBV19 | ASSSGTAKLF
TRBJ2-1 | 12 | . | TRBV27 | ASSPWDAYNEQF
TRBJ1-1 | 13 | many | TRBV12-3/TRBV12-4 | ASSTGGGVGTEAF